This T cell receptor beta chain was found in a study of response to subunit inactivated influenza vaccine. Study-wide results and caveats: That few new T cells are recruited by each seasonal influenza vaccination was the authors' suggestion.

The CDR3 has 15 amino acids. Germline V CDR1 and CDR2: SGHAT, FQDESV (reference sequence). V was clipped by 2 bases and J by 4 bases; unmatched bases: 5. As regards this clonotype: Antigen: not known.

Each CDR3 protein gets one entry after TCRdb re-called the RT-PCR reads with MiXCR. The sample has about 520,000 distinct CDR3 sequences, approximately 7.3% seen once; the top ten hold less than 15%. The TCR originated in a man aged 45 to 75 who received an inactivated influenza vaccine. J is TRBJ2-7 and V is TRBV11-1, with 10 bases matching TRBD2. The sample consisted of PBMCs from blood, taken less than 30 months after vaccination. For the CDR3, the DNA is TGTGCCAGCAGCTTAAGGCTAGCGGGAGTTTACGAGCAGTACTTC. Translation: CASSLRLAGVYEQYF.